This T cell receptor beta chain was profiled in a study of T cell responses to AZD1222 COVID-19 vaccine. Across the whole study: Researchers grouped second doses given at about 4 or about 12 weeks into one pool.

In the case of this clone: Its antigen remains unknown.

This table comes from immunoSEQ multiplex PCR, and its TCRdb copy is limited to in-frame clones, with some not included. The sample lists 130,000 to 150,000 clones; about 92% were seen once. Study-level findings and limits: With two AZD1222 doses given, Spike-specific TCR breadth and depth both rose. Unmutated variant regions are reportedly targeted by nearly half of spike-specific TCRs. Most donors were white British and more were female, and clonal diversity was possibly underestimated.

Sequenced material: peripheral blood, taken on day 0 of AZD1222 vaccination. This TCR came from an adult in good health.

CDR3 in DNA: TGCGCCAGCAGCTTGGGCTGGATGGGCTATGGCTACACCTTC. As protein: CASSLGWMGYGYTF. The V gene is TRBV5-1, the J gene TRBJ1-2; D unclear. Between the trimmed V and J ends, which lost 0 bases and 4 bases, there was a span of 10 bases. Germline V CDR1 and CDR2: SGHRS, YFSETQ. The CDR3 is 14 residues long.